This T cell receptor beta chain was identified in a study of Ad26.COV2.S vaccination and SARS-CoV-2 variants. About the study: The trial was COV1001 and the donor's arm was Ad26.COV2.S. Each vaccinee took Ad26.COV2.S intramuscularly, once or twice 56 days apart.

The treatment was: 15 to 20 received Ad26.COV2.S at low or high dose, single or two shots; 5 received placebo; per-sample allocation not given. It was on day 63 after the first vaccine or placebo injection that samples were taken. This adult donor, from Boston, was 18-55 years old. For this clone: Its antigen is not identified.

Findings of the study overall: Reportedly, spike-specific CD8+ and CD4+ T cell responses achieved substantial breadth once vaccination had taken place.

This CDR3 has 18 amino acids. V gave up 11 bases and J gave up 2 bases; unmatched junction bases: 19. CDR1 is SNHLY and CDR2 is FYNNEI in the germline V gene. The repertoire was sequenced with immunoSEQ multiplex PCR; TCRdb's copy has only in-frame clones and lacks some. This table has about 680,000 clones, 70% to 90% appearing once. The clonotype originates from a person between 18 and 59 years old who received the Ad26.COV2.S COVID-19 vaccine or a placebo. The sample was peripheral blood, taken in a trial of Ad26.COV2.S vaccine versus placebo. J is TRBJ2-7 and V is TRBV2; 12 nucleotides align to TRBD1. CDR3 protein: CAARKGFTGQGAPYEQYF. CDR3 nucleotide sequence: TGTGCCGCCCGAAAGGGATTTACGGGACAGGGGGCCCCCTACGAGCAGTACTTC.